This T cell receptor beta chain was sequenced during a study of blood T cell repertoires in COVID-19. The protocol was immunoSEQ multiplex PCR, while the TCRdb copy is restricted to in-frame clones and leaves out a portion. The sample comprises 60,000 to 95,000 clones, approximately 90% of which are singletons, and around 5.8% rests with the top ten. V was clipped by 5 bases and J by 3 bases; unmatched bases: 7. Germline CDR1 is SGHTA and CDR2 is FQGNSA. The CDR3 is 16 amino acids. This clonotype originated in a woman between 45 and 65 years old with acute or convalescent COVID-19. The specimen sequenced was peripheral blood. The chain recombines TRBV7-2 with TRBJ1-3, with 10 positions matching TRBD1. The CDR3 spells CASSGRQGASGNTIYF. Written as DNA, the CDR3 is TGTGCCAGCAGCGGCAGACAGGGGGCCAGTGGAAACACCATATATTTT.